Listed below are T cell receptor beta chains from one sample, sequenced in a study of T-cell memory formation after mild COVID-19. TCRdb analysed the 5' RACE reads with MiXCR anew, one entry per CDR3 protein. The data contain roughly 450,000 distinct CDR3 sequences, about 18% of them singletons. Sequencing used PBMCs or a T cell subset sorted from them (not recorded which). All receptors come from an adult woman who had mild COVID-19 (a few samples of this study predate the infection). Cell type and time point are not known. Both conserved end residues are part of each CDR3. Fields, in order: V gene, J gene, CDR3 protein.

TRBV5-1,TRBJ1-1,CASSLKSWAGETEAFF
TRBV29-1,TRBJ2-5,CSVETGLRDLYF
TRBV7-2,TRBJ2-1,CASSPTAGQGNEQFF
TRBV7-9,TRBJ2-5,CASSSGLAGGPRETQYF
TRBV7-2,TRBJ2-7,CASRNPGQGGYEQYF
TRBV2,TRBJ2-3,CASSEIWGALEDTQYF
TRBV20-1,TRBJ1-5,CSALARGAFSNQPQHF
TRBV4-1,TRBJ2-6,CASSQVLGVGANVLTF
TRBV20-1,TRBJ2-7,CSAGAGSKNEQYF
TRBV20-1,TRBJ2-3,CSARRAGRWTDTQYF
TRBV7-9,TRBJ2-1,CASSLRTGGDEQFF
TRBV7-6,TRBJ2-5,CASSPERGGRETQYF
TRBV4-2,TRBJ2-5,CASSQDWTGGRTQYF
TRBV5-6,TRBJ2-3,CASSSEGGPNTDTQYF
TRBV20-1,TRBJ2-7,CSAGVDRVGYEQYF
TRBV12-3/TRBV12-4,TRBJ1-1,CASSFGQTNTEAFF
TRBV6-1,TRBJ2-7,CASSAAGASYEQYF
TRBV4-1,TRBJ2-7,CASSQTSGGALYEQYF
TRBV7-8,TRBJ2-5,CASSLGVSDFQETQYF
TRBV7-9,TRBJ2-1,CASSLTSISGYNEQFF
TRBV7-6,TRBJ2-2,CASSLRGNTGELFF
TRBV30,TRBJ1-1,CAWSVGKYRGSRDTEAFF